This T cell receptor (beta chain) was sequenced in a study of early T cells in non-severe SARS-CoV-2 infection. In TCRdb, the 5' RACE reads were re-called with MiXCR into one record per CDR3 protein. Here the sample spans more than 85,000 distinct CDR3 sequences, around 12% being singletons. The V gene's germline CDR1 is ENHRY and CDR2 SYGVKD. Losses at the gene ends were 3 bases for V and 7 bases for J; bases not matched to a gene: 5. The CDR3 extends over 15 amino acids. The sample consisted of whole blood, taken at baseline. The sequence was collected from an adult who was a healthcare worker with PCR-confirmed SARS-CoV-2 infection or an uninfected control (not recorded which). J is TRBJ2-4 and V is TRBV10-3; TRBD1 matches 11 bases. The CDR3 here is CAISDGGTGGNIQYF. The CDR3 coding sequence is TGTGCCATCAGTGACGGGGGGACAGGGGGTAACATTCAGTACTTC.